One and the same sample provided the 26 T cell receptor beta chains below, sequenced in a study of shared clonotypes between healthy human individuals (dated by TCRdb to the early 2020s). The library came from the immunoSEQ multiplex PCR assay. As stored in TCRdb, this immuneACCESS dataset retains in-frame rearrangements with V and J assigned. A fraction of the clones does not appear; measured against another copy, unresolved V genes explain less than half of the discrepancy, and the remainder lacks a known reason. This sample lists about 670,000 clones; approximately 75% were detected once. Approximately 2% of the sample rests with the top ten. The source material was memory CD4+ T cells sorted from blood. The cell subset or site label here, explained by the study, means: CD45RA-negative fraction. The receptors here all came from a woman aged 25 to 45 in good health.

The rearrangement uses TRBV29-1 and TRBJ1-1, with TRBD1 as a possible D gene (5 bases). The germline V gene encodes CDR1 SQVTM and CDR2 ANQGSEA. The V and J ends lost 4 bases and 5 bases respectively, with 17 bases between them. The CDR3 length is 14 residues. The CDR3 DNA is TGCAGCGTTGGCTCGAGGGGCTCAGGTACTGAAGCTTTCTTT. It specifies CSVGSRGSGTEAFF. The full variable domain, completed using reference TRBV29-1 and TRBJ1-1, is SAVISQKPSRDICQRGTSLTIQCQVDSQVTMMFWYRQQPGQSLTLIATANQGSEATYESGFVIDKFPISRPNLTFSTLTVSNMSPEDSSIYLCSVGSRGSGTEAFFGQGTRLTVV.

The chain combines TRBV18 with TRBJ2-6; D might be TRBD1 (5 bases). The germline V gene encodes CDR1 KGHSH and CDR2 LQKENI. This CDR3 spans 17 amino acids. V dropped 6 bases and J dropped 0 bases, with 15 bases sitting between them. Here the CDR3 reads CASSQRTPDSGANVLTF. The CDR3 DNA reads TGTGCCAGCTCGCAAAGGACACCTGACTCTGGGGCCAACGTCCTGACTTTC.

The rearrangement joins TRBV7-2 to TRBJ1-2, with 8 bases matching TRBD1. With 5 bases clipped from V and 6 bases from J, the junction kept 5 bases outside the gene matches. The CDR3 is made up of 13 amino acids. Per the germline V gene, CDR1 is SGHTA and CDR2 is FQGNSA. Here the CDR3 reads CASSLTGDNGYTF. CDR3 nucleotide sequence: TGTGCCAGCAGCCTGACAGGGGACAATGGCTACACCTTC.

This sequence joins TRBV14 and TRBJ1-6; D not resolved. The V gene lost 2 bases and the J gene lost 8 bases, with 13 bases spanning the gap. The CDR3 extends over 15 amino acids. The germline V gene encodes CDR1 SGHDN and CDR2 FVKESK. CDR3 protein: CASSQHRSRDSPLHF. The CDR3 bases are TGTGCCAGCAGCCAACACCGCTCGAGGGATTCACCCCTCCACTTT.

The CDR3 region has the DNA TGTGCCAGTCGCCTTAGGGGGGCGGCCGGGGAGCTGTTTTTT. Encoded protein: CASRLRGAAGELFF. The chain uses TRBV6-5 and TRBJ2-2; D possibly matches TRBD1 or TRBD2 (6 bases each). Deletions cut 9 bases from V and 6 bases from J, with 17 bases between. Per the germline V gene, CDR1 is MNHEY and CDR2 is SVGAGI. CDR3 length: 14 residues.

The genes are TRBV14 and TRBJ2-3, with D perhaps assigned TRBD1 or TRBD2 (6 bases each). The CDR3 runs 15 residues. Germline lookup yields CDR1 SGHDN and CDR2 FVKESK. Trimming cost V 5 bases and J 4 bases, with 16 bases left between them. The chain's CDR3 is CASSWGAAGADTQYF. In nucleotides, the CDR3 is TGTGCCAGCAGCTGGGGGGCAGCTGGGGCAGATACGCAGTATTTT.

The gene calls are TRBV5-1 and TRBJ2-1, with no clear D. Trimming removed 0 bases from V and 0 bases from J, with 7 bases in between. The V gene's germline CDR1 is SGHRS and CDR2 YFSETQ. The CDR3 runs 15 residues. CDR3 amino acids: CASSLGIDSYNEQFF. In nucleotides, the CDR3 is TGCGCCAGCAGCTTGGGGATCGACTCCTACAATGAGCAGTTCTTC. Based on the CDR3 plus reference TRBV5-1 and TRBJ2-1, the full variable domain is KAGVTQTPRYLIKTRGQQVTLSCSPISGHRSVSWYQQTPGQGLQFLFEYFSETQRNKGNFPGRFSGRQFSNSRSEMNVSTLELGDSALYLCASSLGIDSYNEQFFGPGTRLTVL.

The chain has TRBV28 and TRBJ1-2; D remains unclear. Germline lookup yields CDR1 MDHEN and CDR2 SYDVKM. The CDR3 has 12 amino acids. V gave up 4 bases and J gave up 4 bases, with 7 bases separating them. The CDR3 nucleotides read TGTGCCAGCAGTTCCTCCTTCTATGGCTACACCTTC. It translates to CASSSSFYGYTF.

CDR3 protein: CASSGSTSNRGEAFF. DNA for the CDR3: TGTGCCAGCAGCGGATCTACGAGTAACAGGGGTGAAGCTTTCTTT. The chain has TRBV5-4 and TRBJ1-1, with 7 bases fitting TRBD1. Germline-derived CDR1 and CDR2 are SGHNT and YYREEE (reference sequence). This CDR3 region has 15 residues. V was clipped by 4 bases and J by 7 bases; unmatched bases: 13.

The chain has TRBV6-1 and TRBJ2-7, with TRBD2 matching 7 bases. CDR3 length: 13 residues. Germline lookup yields CDR1 MNHNS and CDR2 SASEGT. Trimming removed 10 bases from V and 2 bases from J; junction bases left unmatched: 8. DNA for the CDR3: TGTGCCACTCGGGAGGAGGTCCCCTACGAGCAGTACTTC. Amino acids: CATREEVPYEQYF.

This clone was picked up one time. J is TRBJ2-3 and V is TRBV2, with D perhaps TRBD1 (5 bases). The germline CDR1 and CDR2 sequences are SNHLY and FYNNEI. The germline V and J ends were trimmed by 4 bases and 0 bases, with 11 bases remaining between them. The CDR3 has 15 amino acids. CDR3 nucleotide sequence: TGTGCCAGCAGTGGAGACAGATATAGCACAGATACGCAGTATTTT. Protein product: CASSGDRYSTDTQYF. Complete variable domain (other parts from reference TRBV2 and TRBJ2-3): EPEVTQTPSHQVTQMGQEVILRCVPISNHLYFYWYRQILGQKVEFLVSFYNNEISEKSEIFDDQFSVERPDGSNFTLKIRSTKLEDSAMYFCASSGDRYSTDTQYFGPGTRLTVL.

On this clone itself: The same CDR3 can be traced to other DNA sequences in this sample. V is TRBV11-2 and J is TRBJ2-7, with 7 bases lining up with TRBD2. CDR1 SGHAT and CDR2 FQNNGV come from the germline V gene. The CDR3 runs to 14 residues. V was pared by 1 base and J by 0 bases, with 0 bases of the junction left unmatched. The CDR3 coding sequence is TGTGCCAGCAGCTTAGCGGGAGGCTCCTACGAGCAGTACTTC. Its protein is CASSLAGGSYEQYF.

The chain links TRBV27 to TRBJ2-7; the match to TRBD2 covers 11 bases. Germline trimming cut 2 bases from V and 5 bases from J; bases unmatched to any gene: 5. The CDR3 runs to 15 residues. Germline lookup yields CDR1 MNHEY and CDR2 SMNVEV (reference sequence). CDR3 residues: CASSLRLAGSHEQYF. CDR3 DNA sequence: TGTGCCAGCAGTTTACGACTAGCGGGAAGCCACGAGCAGTACTTC.

This clone was observed a few times. The chain uses TRBV30 and TRBJ2-1; 10 bases are shared with TRBD2. This CDR3 is built from 16 residues. V lost 3 bases, J lost 0 bases, and 5 bases stayed unmatched. Germline assignment: CDR1 GTSNPN and CDR2 SVGIG (reference sequence). CDR3 loop: CAWRGKREGSYNEQFF. CDR3 DNA: TGTGCCTGGAGGGGGAAGCGGGAGGGCTCCTACAATGAGCAGTTCTTC.

On this clone: Since a much larger clone is just one base distant, this may be a read error. This same CDR3 is encoded by further DNA sequences in the sample. V usage is TRBV5-4 and J usage is TRBJ2-7; D is perhaps TRBD2 (5 bases). Trimming left V 4 bases short and J 0 bases short, with 5 bases between. CDR3 length: 12 amino acids. Germline CDR1 and CDR2: SGHNT and YYREEE (reference sequence). For the CDR3, the DNA is TGTGCCAGCAGCGGGAGCTCCTACGAGCAGTACTTC. Protein sequence: CASSGSSYEQYF.

In nucleotides, the CDR3 is TGTGGTTGTGGGAGGGCTGGACTTGGCTACACCTTC. Amino acid sequence: CGCGRAGLGYTF. The V and J genes are TRBV28 and TRBJ1-2; D is unresolved. Germline V gene sequence: CDR1 MDHEN, CDR2 SYDVKM. The CDR3 consists of 12 residues.

The chain joins TRBV9 to TRBJ2-7; D gene uncertain. Germline V gene data show CDR1 as SGDLS and CDR2 as YYNGEE. The CDR3 is made up of 12 amino acids. V was clipped by 4 bases and J by 6 bases, with 11 bases between them. CDR3 in amino acids: CASSLRLGEQYF. Here the CDR3 DNA reads TGTGCCAGCAGCCTCCGCCTGGGCGAGCAGTACTTC.

The rearrangement uses TRBV11-2 and TRBJ2-3; TRBD1 matches 10 bases. V shed 5 bases, J shed 1 base, and the junction held 12 bases outside the gene matches. Germline CDR1 SGHAT, CDR2 FQNNGV. This CDR3 region has 18 residues. The CDR3 nucleotides are TGTGCCAGCAGCCGACGTCCCGGGACAGGGGCTGGCACAGATACGCAGTATTTT. As protein: CASSRRPGTGAGTDTQYF.

The genes are TRBV21-1 and TRBJ1-1; the DNA was not used to check the table's D call, TRBD1. TRBV21-1 is a recognized pseudogene. CDR3 length: 15 amino acids. Written as DNA, the CDR3 is TGTGCCAGCAGCGGCTTACGAAGGGGGAACACTGAAGCTTTCTTT. It encodes CASSGLRRGNTEAFF.

The chain links TRBV28 to TRBJ2-2; no reliable D call. Germline lookup yields CDR1 MDHEN and CDR2 SYDVKM. Trimming left V 7 bases short and J 5 bases short, with 8 bases between. The CDR3 contains 12 residues. The DNA of the CDR3 is TGTGCCAGCACCCGGCTTACCGGGGAGCTGTTTTTT. Translating it yields CASTRLTGELFF.

The chain is built from TRBV6-1 and TRBJ2-1; 10 bases are a match to TRBD2. CDR3 length equals 18 residues. V gave up 4 bases and J gave up 7 bases; unmatched junction bases: 16. CDR1 and CDR2 (germline): MNHNS, SASEGT. CDR3 amino acids: CASSARLSASGSVNEQFF. Here the CDR3 DNA reads TGTGCCAGCAGTGCTAGACTGTCGGCTAGCGGGAGCGTTAATGAGCAGTTCTTC.

The chain joins TRBV2 to TRBJ1-1; D is perhaps TRBD1 (6 bases). Germline CDR1 is SNHLY and CDR2 is FYNNEI. The CDR3 is made up of 15 amino acids. V was clipped by 6 bases and J by 1 base, with 15 bases between them. The CDR3, as DNA: TGTGCCAGCAGACAGGGTGCTATATCGAACACTGAAGCTTTCTTT. This sequence encodes CASRQGAISNTEAFF. Using reference TRBV2 and TRBJ1-1 for the parts outside the CDR3, the full variable domain is EPEVTQTPSHQVTQMGQEVILRCVPISNHLYFYWYRQILGQKVEFLVSFYNNEISEKSEIFDDQFSVERPDGSNFTLKIRSTKLEDSAMYFCASRQGAISNTEAFFGQGTRLTVV.

This clone turned up a few times. The chain employs TRBV28 and TRBJ1-4; 8 positions match TRBD1. The J segment lost 2 bases and the V segment lost 7 bases, leaving 9 bases of the junction unmatched. Germline CDR1 and CDR2: MDHEN and SYDVKM. The CDR3 runs 16 residues. CDR3 coding DNA: TGTGCCAGCACTTTCACGACAGGGGCGACTAATGAAAAACTGTTTTTT. As protein: CASTFTTGATNEKLFF.

Comment on this clone: Other DNA sequences in this sample translate to the same CDR3. The chain recombines TRBV5-1 with TRBJ2-1; TRBD1 matches 9 bases. The germline V gene has CDR1 SGHRS and CDR2 YFSETQ. V lost 2 bases to trimming and J lost 3 bases; unmatched junction nucleotides: 3. The CDR3 consists of 15 residues. CDR3 region: CASSLGQGRYNEQFF. DNA of the CDR3: TGCGCCAGCAGCTTAGGACAGGGGCGCTACAATGAGCAGTTCTTC.

This clone was counted a single time. V usage is TRBV5-4 and J usage is TRBJ2-6; D is unclear. Trimming took 0 bases from V and 0 from J, leaving 4 bases between them. This CDR3 region has 15 residues. CDR1 and CDR2 from the germline V gene are SGHNT and YYREEE (reference sequence). The chain's CDR3 is CASSLALSGANVLTF. The DNA for the CDR3 is TGTGCCAGCAGCTTGGCCCTCTCTGGGGCCAACGTCCTGACTTTC.

J is TRBJ1-5 and V is TRBV2, with 9 bases fitting TRBD1. The CDR3 has 15 residues. Looked up from germline, CDR1 is SNHLY and CDR2 is FYNNEI. J was trimmed by 6 bases and V by 4 bases; bases with no gene match: 7. The CDR3 DNA reads as TGTGCCAGCAGTGGCATGGGACAGGGTAGTCAGCCCCAGCATTTT. This codes for CASSGMGQGSQPQHF.